A selection of T cell receptor beta chains follows, all from one sample in a study of T cell repertoires in cytomegalovirus infection. These receptors lack a known antigen. TCRdb independently ran MiXCR on the reads; one entry per CDR3 protein. The sample has approximately 910,000 distinct CDR3 sequences, approximately 33% seen once; the top ten hold roughly 13%. Sample: cultured CD8+ T cells from PBMCs, taken from culture after CMV antigen stimulation. The receptors shown here come from a human donor in good health (CMV status not recorded). Some clones in this sample may be carry-over from other donors' samples. Both conserved end residues are part of each CDR3. The D gene is left open where the match is weak. A clone size is listed for some rows: how often the clone was seen (once, few, many), or a class if it is expanded.

J | V | D | size | DNA | CDR3
TRBJ2-4 | TRBV5-6 | . | few | TGTGCCAGCAGCCTCAGAAGGGACATTCAGTACTTC | CASSLRRDIQYF
TRBJ1-1 | TRBV4-1 | . | . | TGCGCCAGCAGTCCAGACCCAACGATAGCTGAAGCTTTCTTT | CASSPDPTIAEAFF
TRBJ2-1 | TRBV11-2 | . | few | TGTGCCAGCAGCTTAGGTCCCGGACAGACCTACAATGAGCAGTTCTTC | CASSLGPGQTYNEQFF
TRBJ1-1 | TRBV27 | . | few | TGTGCCAGCAGTCCTCTTCCCGGGATCGGGGGCACTGAAGCTTTCTTT | CASSPLPGIGGTEAFF
TRBJ2-1 | TRBV11-3 | TRBD1 | many | TGTGCCAGCAGCTTAGGGACGGGACAGGGCGTCCGAAGCTCCTACAATGAGCAGTTCTTC | CASSLGTGQGVRSSYNEQFF
TRBJ2-7 | TRBV7-2 | . | . | TGTGCCGGCAGCTTAGGCGGGACCCTATACGAGCAGTACTTC | CAGSLGGTLYEQYF
TRBJ1-4 | TRBV9 | . | . | TGTGCCAGCAGCCCCCAGGGCGGTAATGAAAAACTGTTTTTT | CASSPQGGNEKLFF
TRBJ2-2 | TRBV12-3/TRBV12-4 | TRBD2 | . | TGTGCCAGCAGTTTTCTTCTGCCGGCGGGGGGGGTGAACACCGGGGAGCTGTTTTTT | CASSFLLPAGGVNTGELFF
TRBJ1-2 | TRBV7-3 | TRBD1 | few | TGTGCCAGCAGCCATCAGGGGGATCCCGTCGATGGCTACACCTTC | CASSHQGDPVDGYTF
TRBJ1-1 | TRBV6-1 | TRBD1 | many | TGTGCCAGCAGACCCGACAGGGCGGCTGAAGCTTTCTTT | CASRPDRAAEAFF
TRBJ1-5 | TRBV6-2/TRBV6-3 | . | few | TGTGCCAGCAGTTACTCCGGGTTCTACGGTCAGCCCCAGCATTTT | CASSYSGFYGQPQHF
TRBJ2-5 | TRBV2 | TRBD2 | . | TGTGCCAGCAGTGGGTGGACTAGCGGGGGGGTACGCGAGACCCAGTACTTC | CASSGWTSGGVRETQYF
TRBJ2-5 | TRBV2 | . | . | TGTGCCAGCAGGTCCTATCACTCTAAAGGAGAGACCCAGTACTTC | CASRSYHSKGETQYF
TRBJ2-7 | TRBV19 | . | few | TGTGCCAGTGGGGCCGGGACGGCCGGGGGAGAGCAGTACTTC | CASGAGTAGGEQYF
TRBJ2-1 | TRBV6-5 | . | . | TGTGCCAGCAGTTACTCGTACCTGGGCCCCAATGAGCAGTTCTTC | CASSYSYLGPNEQFF
TRBJ1-1 | TRBV7-6 | . | . | TGTGCCAGCAGCTTAGAGGGCGTTCCTAGAGAGGGTGAAGCTTTCTTT | CASSLEGVPREGEAFF
TRBJ2-2 | TRBV12-3/TRBV12-4 | . | once | TGTGCCAGCAGTTTTGTGGGCATGGGCACCGGGGAGCTGTTTTTT | CASSFVGMGTGELFF
TRBJ2-2 | TRBV6-5 | . | few | TGTGCCAGCACTTACTACGACGGGAACACCGGGGAGCTGTTTTTT | CASTYYDGNTGELFF
TRBJ1-1 | TRBV6-1 | . | . | TGTGCCAGCAGTGAAGAAAGGGCGGGAGGGGGGAGGACTGAAGCTTTCTTT | CASSEERAGGGRTEAFF
TRBJ1-2 | TRBV12-3/TRBV12-4 | . | . | TGTGCCAGCAGTCCCGTGGTTGCCCGGAACACCGATGGCTACACCTTC | CASSPVVARNTDGYTF
TRBJ2-5 | TRBV7-8 | . | many | TGTGCCAGCACCCTGGACATACAAGAGACCCAGTACTTC | CASTLDIQETQYF
TRBJ1-2 | TRBV6-2/TRBV6-3 | . | . | TGTGCCAGCAGTTACCAGCCGGACACCGGCTATGGCTACACCTTC | CASSYQPDTGYGYTF
TRBJ2-2 | TRBV19 | . | few | TGTGCCAGTACCAAATGGACCGGGGAGCTGTTTTTT | CASTKWTGELFF
TRBJ2-3 | TRBV27 | . | . | TGTGCCAGCAGTTCAAGTGCCGCCCCGCCAGATACGCAGTATTTT | CASSSSAAPPDTQYF
TRBJ1-1 | TRBV4-1 | . | . | TGCGCCAGCAGCCTAGCCACAGCGAACACTGAAGCTTTCTTT | CASSLATANTEAFF
TRBJ2-2 | TRBV6-5 | . | . | TGTGCCAGCAGTTACCCGGACCCTACGGCCGGGGAGCTGTTTTTT | CASSYPDPTAGELFF
TRBJ2-7 | TRBV6-5 | . | . | TGTGCCAGCAGTGAATTGCGGGGCCCCTACGAGCAGTACTTC | CASSELRGPYEQYF
TRBJ1-2 | TRBV4-2 | . | few | TGTGCCAGCAGCCAAGAACCGGGACTGTCCTATGGCTACACCTTC | CASSQEPGLSYGYTF
TRBJ2-2 | TRBV25-1 | TRBD1 | . | TGTGCCAGCACAAGAGAAACAGGGGAGACCGGGGAGCTGTTTTTT | CASTRETGETGELFF
TRBJ2-7 | TRBV27 | TRBD2 | . | TGTGCCAGCATCGGGGGGGCGGGGGGACCCAGAAACTCCTACGAGCAGTACTTC | CASIGGAGGPRNSYEQYF
TRBJ1-5 | TRBV20-1 | TRBD1 | few | TGCAGTGCTAGTTACGAGGACAGGGTTAGCAATCAGCCCCAGCATTTT | CSASYEDRVSNQPQHF
TRBJ2-2 | TRBV6-2/TRBV6-3 | . | . | TGTGCCAGCAGTTACCTGGGGGACAACACCGGGGAGCTGTTTTTT | CASSYLGDNTGELFF
TRBJ2-1 | TRBV11-3 | TRBD2 | many | TGTGCCAGCAGCTTAGATCCCGCTAGCGGGGGTAATGAGCAGTTCTTC | CASSLDPASGGNEQFF
TRBJ2-7 | TRBV9 | TRBD2 | . | TGTGCCAGCAGCGTAACGGGGGGGCCGTCCTACGAGCAGTACTTC | CASSVTGGPSYEQYF
TRBJ1-4 | TRBV9 | . | . | TGTGCCAGCAGCGCCGAGGATACTAATGAAAAACTGTTTTTT | CASSAEDTNEKLFF
TRBJ2-7 | TRBV27 | TRBD2 | many | TGTGCCAGCAGTTTCGTAAGCGGGGCCCACGAGCAGTACTTC | CASSFVSGAHEQYF
TRBJ2-5 | TRBV7-6 | TRBD2 | . | TGTGCCGTAGAAGGGGAGGGTGAAGAGACCCAGTACTTC | CAVEGEGEETQYF
TRBJ2-3 | TRBV12-3/TRBV12-4 | . | few | TGTGCCAGCAGGGGGACCGACACAGATACGCAGTATTTT | CASRGTDTDTQYF
TRBJ1-1 | TRBV6-2/TRBV6-3 | . | few | TGTGCCAGCAGGCCCCGGGGGGGAGGCACTGAAGCTTTCTTT | CASRPRGGGTEAFF
TRBJ2-7 | TRBV3-1 | . | . | TGTGCCAGCAGCCAAGATGGAGGGTCCTACGAGCAGTACTTC | CASSQDGGSYEQYF
TRBJ1-1 | TRBV7-9 | . | . | TGTGCCAGCACCCCGGGGGGCGGAGGGGTTGAAGCTTTCTTT | CASTPGGGGVEAFF